These T cell receptor beta chains were read from a single sample in a study of CD8+ T cells in alopecia areata. TCRdb keeps only in-frame clones here, not all; method: immunoSEQ multiplex PCR. The data show 100,000 to 150,000 clones, over 60% seen once. Here the sequenced sample was CD4+ T cells sorted from blood, taken at week 4, from a patient treated with tofacitinib. The receptor set was obtained from a human donor with alopecia areata. CDR3s include the opening cysteine and the closing phenylalanine or tryptophan. Fields, in order: clone size, J gene, V gene, CDR3 protein. Clone sizes are given selectively: once, few, many, or a class where the clone is expanded.

.	TRBJ1-3	TRBV7-2	CASSFGVGSSGNTIYF
.	TRBJ2-7	TRBV25-1	CASSAGGSYEQYF
few	TRBJ2-4	TRBV7-2	CASSPGYPNIQYF
.	TRBJ2-1	TRBV5-1	CASHSSSYNEQFF
.	TRBJ2-5	TRBV2	CASSEDPGTSLRETQYF
.	TRBJ2-1	TRBV7-3	CASSPGAGNEQFF
.	TRBJ2-1	TRBV9	CASSPGLASYNEQFF
.	TRBJ1-2	TRBV29-1	CSVDTGSPYGYTF
.	TRBJ2-1	TRBV27	CASGEGGAGEQFF
once	TRBJ2-1	TRBV27	CASSLRLAGGQNEQFF
few	TRBJ1-1	TRBV2	CASSGRTGPNTEAFF
.	TRBJ1-5	TRBV5-1	CASSLDGNQPQHF
few	TRBJ2-6	TRBV11-2	CASSLTRTGVHSGANVLTF
.	TRBJ2-5	TRBV18	CASSPQGETEETQYF
few	TRBJ2-6	TRBV9	CASSGGTSGFWGTARGANVLTF
few	TRBJ2-4	TRBV7-2	CASSQGGIGAKNIQYF
.	TRBJ1-1	TRBV15	CATSSEGFTEAFF
.	TRBJ1-5	TRBV7-8	CASSQRRDSNQPQHF
.	TRBJ1-2	TRBV5-1	CASSFRDRATGYTF
few	TRBJ1-1	TRBV29-1	CSVKDRAHTEAFF
few	TRBJ1-2	TRBV5-1	CASSLGVDGYTF
.	TRBJ2-7	TRBV15	CATSPRTSRTYEQYF
.	TRBJ2-5	TRBV27	CASSLSGFRGRGQETQYF
.	TRBJ1-1	TRBV6-6	CASGDGVGGTEAFF
.	TRBJ2-7	TRBV7-9	CASSLALEAGGPSYEQYF
.	TRBJ2-5	TRBV25-1	CASSDRKGGQETQYF
.	TRBJ1-3	TRBV29-1	CSVGSGSGNTIYF
few	TRBJ1-2	TRBV9	CASSEAGTASGGYTF
.	TRBJ2-3	TRBV7-9	CASSRIPIRKRGTDTQYF
.	TRBJ2-5	TRBV7-2	CASSLTRGETQYF
.	TRBJ2-2	TRBV5-1	CASSFQGADTGELFF
.	TRBJ2-5	TRBV5-1	CASSFGGETQYF
.	TRBJ1-6	TRBV11-2	CASSSDRRSPLHF
.	TRBJ2-5	TRBV7-4	CASLRFMDRGSVCRETQYF
few	TRBJ1-3	TRBV30	CAWSVGSSSGNTIYF
.	TRBJ2-3	TRBV5-4	CASSFWGATDTQYF
.	TRBJ2-7	TRBV5-6	CASSLWSGYEQYF
.	TRBJ2-4	TRBV14	CASSLSPGQGAKNIQYF
.	TRBJ2-5	TRBV18	CASSPTSGTETQYF
few	TRBJ2-7	TRBV29-1	CSVEDLAYEQYF